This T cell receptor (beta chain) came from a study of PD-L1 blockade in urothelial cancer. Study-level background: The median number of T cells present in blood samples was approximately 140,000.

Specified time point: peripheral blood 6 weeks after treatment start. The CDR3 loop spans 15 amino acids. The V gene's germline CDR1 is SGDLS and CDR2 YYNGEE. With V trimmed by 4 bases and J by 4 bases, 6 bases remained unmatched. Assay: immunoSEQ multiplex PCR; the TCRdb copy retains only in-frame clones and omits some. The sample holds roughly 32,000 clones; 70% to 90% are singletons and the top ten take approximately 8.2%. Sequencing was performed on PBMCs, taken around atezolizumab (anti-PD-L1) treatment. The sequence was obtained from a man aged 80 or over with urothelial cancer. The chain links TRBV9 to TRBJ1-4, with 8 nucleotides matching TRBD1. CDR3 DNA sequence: TGTGCCAGCAGCAGAGGGGGACAGGATAATGAAAAACTGTTTTTT. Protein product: CASSRGGQDNEKLFF.